The 30 T cell receptor gamma chains listed next were all sequenced from one sample in a study of gamma delta lymphoproliferative disorders and STAT genes. Sequencing used genomic DNA taken from PBMCs of patients and controls. TCRdb reprocessed the multiplex PCR reads through CATT. The top ten hold around 16% of the sample, which has approximately 2,700 gamma-chain clones, around 7.5% seen once. Sequencing used blood. The receptor set was obtained from a human donor in good health.

A word on this clone: Because the CDR3's place on the DNA is in doubt, the DNA is left out and the CDR3 is given as listed by TCRdb. The J gene went uncalled, whereas the V gene is TRGV10. TRGV10 is assigned to the ORF class and has an uncertain function. From its first to its last residue, the CDR3 has 16 amino acids. CDR3 sequence reads: CAAWELRNSLAVEQHF.

This clone ranks as medium-sized. The chain combines TRGV8 with TRGJP1. Since TCRdb gives no J gene, matching the DNA to germline was used here to assign it. The V gene end was trimmed by 2 bases and the J gene end by 2 bases; junction bases not matched to a gene: 5. The CDR3 runs to 15 residues. The V gene's germline CDR1 is VENAVY and CDR2 YDSYNSRV. CDR3 loop: CATWDKETTGWFKIF. The CDR3 coding sequence is TGTGCCACCTGGGATAAAGAAACCACTGGTTGGTTCAAGATATTT.

There are a few counts of this clone. A read error likely explains this, since a far larger clone differs by one base. The sample holds other DNA sequences that translate to the same CDR3. The chain employs TRGV10 and TRGJP1. The J gene was not available in TCRdb and was assigned here by matching the DNA to germline segments. TRGV10 is treated as an ORF (open reading frame) with a function not yet certain. The CDR3 extends over 14 amino acids. The CDR3 loop reads CAAWDLPTGWFKIF. The CDR3, as DNA: TGTGCTGCGTGGGACCTCCCCACTGGCTGGTTCAAGATATTT.

In this sample, this clone is medium-sized (0.01 to 0.1%). V and J are TRGV10 and TRGJ1 or TRGJ2. In the absence of a J gene in TCRdb, the DNA was matched to germline to assign it here. TRGV10 has ORF status, its function being uncertain. CDR3 length equals 12 residues. V dropped 8 bases and J dropped 9; count of bases not matched to a gene: 11. CDR3: CAAWDCGGKKLF. CDR3 nucleotide sequence: TGTGCTGCGTGGGATTGTGGGGGTAAGAAACTCTTT.

This clone qualifies as medium-sized. The V gene is TRGV4, the J gene TRGJ1 or TRGJ2. In the absence of a J gene in TCRdb, the DNA was matched to germline to assign it here. CDR1 and CDR2 (germline): EGSTGY, YDSYTSSV. The CDR3 is 12 residues long. V was clipped by 9 bases and J by 6 bases; unmatched bases: 11. The CDR3 is CATDWGLYKKLF. The CDR3 bases are TGTGCCACCGACTGGGGCCTTTATAAGAAACTCTTT.

This clone is medium-sized by share. The rearrangement uses TRGV8 and TRGJ1 or TRGJ2. No J gene is reported in TCRdb; it was inferred here by comparing the DNA with germline. The CDR3 has 15 amino acids. Germline CDR1 VENAVY, CDR2 YDSYNSRV. The V and J ends lost 0 bases and 3 bases, in that order; junction bases with no gene match: 8. The CDR3 loop reads CATWDRLLFYYKKLF. The CDR3, as DNA: TGTGCCACCTGGGATAGGCTACTTTTTTATTATAAGAAACTCTTT.

This clone showed up just once. The limits of the CDR3 on the DNA are not certain, so only TCRdb's listed CDR3 is given. The J gene is uncalled and the V gene is TRGV10. TRGV10 is placed among ORFs of uncertain function. The CDR3 is 23 residues long, counting both termini. CDR3 sequence: CAAWDSQETRIIIRNSLAVEQHF.

TRGV3 is the V gene, and the J gene was not called. Germline V gene data show CDR1 as VTNTFY and CDR2 as YDVSTARD (reference sequence). The CDR3 contains 19 residues. In nucleotides, the CDR3 is TGTGCCACCTGGGACAGGCGAGATATAAGAAACTCTTCGGCAGTGGAACAACACTTT. Its translation: CATWDRRDIRNSSAVEQHF.

This clone was seen ten or more times. The J gene is TRGJ1 or TRGJ2, the V gene TRGV9. The J gene is absent in TCRdb and was assigned here via DNA matching to germline. Germline V lookup: CDR1 GITISATS, CDR2 ISYDGTV (reference sequence). This CDR3 region has 13 residues. With 5 bases clipped from V and 0 bases from J, the junction kept 4 bases outside the gene matches. The CDR3 DNA reads as TGTGCCTTGTGGGCGCTGAATTATTATAAGAAACTCTTT. Protein sequence: CALWALNYYKKLF.

By frequency in the sample, this clone is medium-sized. The chain is built from TRGV8 and TRGJP2. Assignment of the J gene here rests on matching the DNA to germline, because TCRdb gives none. The CDR3 extends over 13 amino acids. Germline V gene sequence: CDR1 VENAVY, CDR2 YDSYNSRV. The J segment lost 5 bases and the V segment lost 2 bases, leaving 2 bases of the junction unmatched. DNA for the CDR3: TGTGCCACCTGGGATAAGAGTGATTGGATCAAGACGTTT. This encodes CATWDKSDWIKTF.

This clone rates as medium-sized. The chain joins TRGV10 to TRGJ1 or TRGJ2. The J gene comes from matching the DNA to germline here; TCRdb lacks it. TRGV10 is labeled an ORF, and its function is uncertain. The length of the CDR3 is 10 residues. The V gene end was trimmed by 11 bases and the J gene end by 9 bases; junction bases not matched to a gene: 8. The CDR3 reads CAAAPFKKLF. The DNA for the CDR3 is TGTGCTGCGGCCCCTTTTAAGAAACTCTTT.

This clone ranks as medium-sized. The chain combines TRGV9 with TRGJ1 or TRGJ2. Matching the DNA to germline supplied the J gene, which TCRdb does not give. With 11 bases clipped from V and 2 bases from J, the junction kept 9 bases outside the gene matches. From germline, CDR1 is GITISATS and CDR2 ISYDGTV (reference sequence). The CDR3 length is 12 residues. The CDR3 region has the DNA TGTGCCTGTAACCTTGATTATTATAAGAAACTCTTT. Protein product: CACNLDYYKKLF.

This clone is labeled medium-sized. The rearrangement joins TRGV2 to TRGJP2. Assignment of the J gene here rests on matching the DNA to germline, because TCRdb gives none. Germline V gene data show CDR1 as EGSNGY and CDR2 as YDSYNSKV. The CDR3 is 15 amino acids. V lost 11 bases to trimming and J lost 5 bases; unmatched junction nucleotides: 17. The CDR3 sequence is CANPNQVGSDWIKTF. CDR3 sequence (DNA): TGTGCCAACCCGAACCAAGTCGGAAGTGATTGGATCAAGACGTTT.

The chain combines TRGV4 with TRGJ1 or TRGJ2. Assignment of the J gene here rests on matching the DNA to germline, because TCRdb gives none. Trimming at V came to 5 bases and at J to 1 base, leaving 11 bases not matched to a gene. This CDR3 is 15 amino acids long. CDR1 and CDR2 (germline): EGSTGY, YDSYTSSV. The CDR3 coding sequence is TGTGCCACCTGGGCCCCCACCTACAATTATTATAAGAAACTCTTT. Encoded protein: CATWAPTYNYYKKLF.

In this sample, this clone is medium-sized (0.01 to 0.1%). Additional DNA sequences in this sample encode the identical CDR3. The chain carries TRGV4 and TRGJ1 or TRGJ2. As TCRdb names no J gene, one was assigned here on the basis of a DNA match to germline. J lost 7 bases, V lost 0 bases, and 0 bases had no gene match. This CDR3 region has 11 residues. The germline V gene has CDR1 EGSTGY and CDR2 YDSYTSSV. The CDR3 nucleotides read TGTGCCACCTGGGATGGGTATAAGAAACTCTTT. Protein: CATWDGYKKLF.

Relative to its sample, this clone is medium-sized. The J gene is TRGJ1 or TRGJ2, the V gene TRGV3. The J gene is absent in TCRdb and was assigned here via DNA matching to germline. After removal of 0 bases from V and 0 bases from J, the junction contained 5 bases not matched to a gene. The CDR3 consists of 15 residues. Germline lookup yields CDR1 VTNTFY and CDR2 YDVSTARD (reference sequence). The CDR3 DNA reads as TGTGCCACCTGGGACAGGCAGGCGAATTATTATAAGAAACTCTTT. Its protein is CATWDRQANYYKKLF.

This clone is labeled as medium-sized. The chain employs TRGV8 and TRGJ1 or TRGJ2. As TCRdb names no J gene, one was assigned here on the basis of a DNA match to germline. Unmatched junction bases numbered 5, after V lost 3 bases and J lost 3 bases. Per germline, CDR1 VENAVY and CDR2 YDSYNSRV. The CDR3 has 13 residues. In DNA form, the CDR3 reads TGTGCCACCTGGGATCTAATTTATTATAAGAAACTCTTT. It encodes CATWDLIYYKKLF.

This clone counts as medium-sized. The rearrangement joins TRGV8 to TRGJ1 or TRGJ2. TCRdb does not report a J gene; here it was assigned by matching the DNA to germline references. CDR1 VENAVY and CDR2 YDSYNSRV come from the germline V gene. Unmatched junction bases numbered 2, after V lost 0 bases and J lost 12 bases. The CDR3 has 10 residues. The DNA for the CDR3 is TGTGCCACCTGGGATAGGGGGAAACTCTTT. Translating it yields CATWDRGKLF.

In its sample, this clone is medium-sized. The chain joins TRGV10 to TRGJ1 or TRGJ2. In the absence of a J gene in TCRdb, the DNA was matched to germline to assign it here. TRGV10 has ORF status, its function being uncertain. J gave up 5 bases and V 8 bases, and 7 bases lay outside the gene matches. The CDR3 covers 12 residues. In DNA, the CDR3 is TGTGCTGCGTGGGCACTAGATTATAAGAAACTCTTT. The encoded protein is CAAWALDYKKLF.

By frequency in the sample, this clone is medium-sized (0.01 to 0.1%). The genes are TRGV8 and TRGJ1 or TRGJ2. Because TCRdb records no J gene, it was assigned here through a match of the DNA to germline. Germline CDR1 VENAVY, CDR2 YDSYNSRV. This CDR3 has 13 residues. V shed 3 bases, J shed 1 base, and the junction held 3 bases outside the gene matches. The CDR3 spells CATWDSNYYKKLF. The CDR3 DNA reads as TGTGCCACCTGGGATTCCAATTATTATAAGAAACTCTTT.

This clone rates as medium-sized. V gene TRGV3 combines with J gene TRGJ1 or TRGJ2. TCRdb records no J gene; here it was assigned by comparing the DNA to germline. The CDR3 loop spans 12 amino acids. V was clipped by 3 bases and J by 4 bases; unmatched bases: 3. Germline-derived CDR1 and CDR2 are VTNTFY and YDVSTARD (reference sequence). This chain's CDR3 is CATWDHYYKKLF. For the CDR3, the DNA is TGTGCCACCTGGGACCACTATTATAAGAAACTCTTT.

This clone was seen at least ten times. The rearrangement links TRGV8 to TRGJ1 or TRGJ2. The J gene was missing in TCRdb and was found by matching the end of the DNA to germline. V trimming: 1 base; J trimming: 5 bases; junction bases outside the gene matches: 2. The CDR3 extends over 12 amino acids. The germline CDR1 and CDR2 sequences are VENAVY and YDSYNSRV. CDR3 sequence reads: CATWDSHYKKLF. The CDR3 nucleotides read TGTGCCACCTGGGATAGTCATTATAAGAAACTCTTT.

This clone is termed medium-sized. The rearrangement links TRGV10 to TRGJ1 or TRGJ2. TCRdb gives no J gene; it was assigned here by matching the DNA to germline. Being an ORF, TRGV10 has a function that is uncertain. J lost 3 bases, V lost 8 bases, and 5 bases had no gene match. The CDR3 runs to 12 residues. This CDR3 is CAAWVIYYKKLF. The CDR3 DNA sequence: TGTGCTGCGTGGGTAATTTATTATAAGAAACTCTTT.

This clone turned up a few times. The chain joins TRGV5 to TRGJ1 or TRGJ2. TCRdb supplies no J gene; here it was assigned by aligning the nucleotide sequence to germline. The CDR3 has 15 residues. J lost 2 bases, V lost 3 bases, and 10 bases had no gene match. The germline CDR1 and CDR2 sequences are VINAFY and YDVSNSKD. CDR3 amino acids: CATWDGEGDYYKKLF. The CDR3, as DNA: TGTGCCACCTGGGACGGGGAGGGGGATTATTATAAGAAACTCTTT.

This clone is classed as medium-sized. The chain employs TRGV2 and TRGJP2. The J gene, left out of TCRdb, was set here by checking the DNA against germline. The CDR3 spans 13 residues. Per germline, CDR1 EGSNGY and CDR2 YDSYNSKV. With V trimmed by 1 base and J by 10 bases, 6 bases remained unmatched. The chain's CDR3 is CATWDGRGWIKTF. DNA for the CDR3: TGTGCCACCTGGGACGGTCGCGGTTGGATCAAGACGTTT.

This clone rates as medium-sized. The chain couples TRGV10 to TRGJ1 or TRGJ2. No J gene was available from TCRdb, and it was assigned here by a germline match of the DNA. TRGV10 is reported as an ORF; its role is uncertain. J gave up 10 bases and V 8 bases, and 6 bases lay outside the gene matches. This CDR3 comprises 10 residues. CDR3 DNA: TGTGCTGCGTGGGATTCGAAGAAACTCTTT. Its protein is CAAWDSKKLF.

This clone is termed medium-sized. This sequence joins TRGV10 and TRGJ1 or TRGJ2. TCRdb leaves out the J gene; it was filled in here by matching the DNA to germline. TRGV10 is an ORF; its function is uncertain. The trim removed 8 bases at V and 6 bases at J, leaving 11 bases unmatched. This CDR3 has 13 amino acids. CDR3 nucleotide sequence: TGTGCTGCGTGGGCTTCCAGTGGTTATAAGAAACTCTTT. Protein product: CAAWASSGYKKLF.

In its sample, this clone ranks as medium-sized. The J gene is TRGJ1 or TRGJ2, the V gene TRGV4. TCRdb does not report a J gene; here it was assigned by matching the DNA to germline references. The CDR3 extends over 11 amino acids. Germline-derived CDR1 and CDR2 are EGSTGY and YDSYTSSV. After removal of 6 bases from V and 8 bases from J, the junction contained 7 bases not matched to a gene. The CDR3 is CATWRKNKKLF. The CDR3 coding sequence is TGTGCCACCTGGAGAAAAAATAAGAAACTCTTT.

This clone is judged medium-sized. Distinct nucleotide sequences in the sample also encode this CDR3. This chain joins TRGV4 and TRGJ1 or TRGJ2. The J gene is not listed in TCRdb, so it was assigned here from a DNA match to germline. The CDR3 is 14 amino acids. Unmatched junction bases numbered 2, after V lost 0 bases and J lost 0 bases. Germline values: CDR1 EGSTGY, CDR2 YDSYTSSV. The CDR3 sequence: CATWDGQNYYKKLF. The CDR3 DNA reads TGTGCCACCTGGGATGGGCAGAATTATTATAAGAAACTCTTT.

By share, this clone counts as medium-sized. V usage is TRGV2 and J usage is TRGJP2. TCRdb supplies no J gene; here it was assigned by aligning the nucleotide sequence to germline. The germline gives CDR1 EGSNGY, CDR2 YDSYNSKV. The CDR3 has 22 amino acids. V dropped 0 bases and J dropped 4; count of bases not matched to a gene: 26. CDR3 residues: CATWDGLALDSPDSPSDWIKTF. The DNA for the CDR3 is TGTGCCACCTGGGACGGGCTTGCCCTTGATTCGCCCGATTCACCTAGTGATTGGATCAAGACGTTT.